This record concerns one TCR beta chain sequence. With 1 base removed from V and 12 bases from J, the gap between germline ends came to 30 bases. CDR1 is SEHNR and CDR2 is FQNEAQ in the germline V gene (reference sequence). The CDR3 consists of 18 residues. The data are from a study of control samples from healthy donors and cancer patients. The data were produced by immunoSEQ multiplex PCR, yet TCRdb's version contains in-frame clones alone and is incomplete. The sample shows some 120,000 clones, roughly nine tenths of them seen only once. What was sequenced was blood. This receptor was identified in a woman aged 18-29 years in good health. J is TRBJ2-5 and V is TRBV7-9; weak D call: TRBD1 (6 bases). As DNA, the CDR3 is TGTGCCAGCAGCTTAGGTGGACACAGGGTTCACCAAGAGAATGGGAAGTACTTC. Translation: CASSLGGHRVHQENGKYF. Full variable domain (outside the CDR3, taken from reference TRBV7-9 and TRBJ2-5): DTGVSQNPRHKITKRGQNVTFRCDPISEHNRLYWYRQTLGQGPEFLTYFQNEAQLEKSRLLSDRFSAERPKGSFSTLEIQRTEQGDSAMYLCASSLGGHRVHQENGKYFGPGTRLLVL.